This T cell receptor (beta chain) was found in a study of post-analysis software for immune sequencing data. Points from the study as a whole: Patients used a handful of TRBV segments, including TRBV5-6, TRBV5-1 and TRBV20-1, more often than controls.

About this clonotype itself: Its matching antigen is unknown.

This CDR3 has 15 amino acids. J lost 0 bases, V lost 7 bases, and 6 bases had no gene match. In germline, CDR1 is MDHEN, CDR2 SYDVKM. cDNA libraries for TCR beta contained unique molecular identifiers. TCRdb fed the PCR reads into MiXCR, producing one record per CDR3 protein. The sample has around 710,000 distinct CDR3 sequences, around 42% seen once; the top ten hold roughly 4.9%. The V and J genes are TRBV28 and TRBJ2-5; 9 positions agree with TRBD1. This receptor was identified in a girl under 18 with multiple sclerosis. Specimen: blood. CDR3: CASNRDREDQETQYF. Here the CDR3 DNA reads TGTGCCAGCAATAGGGACAGGGAGGACCAAGAGACCCAGTACTTC. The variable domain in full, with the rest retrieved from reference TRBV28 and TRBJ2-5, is DVKVTQSSRYLVKRTGEKVFLECVQDMDHENMFWYRQDPGLGLRLIYFSYDVKMKEKGDIPEGYSVSREKKERFSLILESASTNQTSMYLCASNRDREDQETQYFGPGTRLLVL.